The TCR beta chain described here comes from a study of cytomegalovirus exposure and HLA in healthy donors. Overall study findings and caveats: A later analysis linked 15,000 to 20,000 TCR beta sequences to HLA alleles at 0.05 false discovery rate. It has been reported that TCR beta sequences accurately predicted the HLA-A and HLA-B alleles of most subjects.

The length of the CDR3 is 15 residues. The germline V gene has CDR1 LNHDA and CDR2 SQIVND (reference sequence). V gave up 7 bases and J gave up 7 bases, with 17 bases separating them. The PCR contained 60 Vbeta and 13 Jbeta primers. Generated by immunoSEQ multiplex PCR, the TCRdb table keeps only in-frame clones and is missing some. The repertoire holds around 210,000 clones, around four fifths seen once, with more than 0.45% in the top ten. Despite likely unrecorded immune exposures, the donors were nominally healthy at the time of sampling. About this clone itself: Antigen unknown.

The TCR originated in a boy aged 10-17 years in good health and CMV-seronegative. What was sequenced was PBMCs. This chain joins TRBV19 and TRBJ1-6; a weak D match, TRBD1 (5 bases). The CDR3: CASTPRGGRNSPLHF. The CDR3 nucleotides are TGTGCCAGTACTCCTCGGGGGGGTCGGAATTCACCCCTCCACTTT.